The rows below give T cell receptor beta chains drawn from one sample of a study of Ad26.COV2.S vaccination and SARS-CoV-2 variants. Some clones are missing from TCRdb's copy, which holds only in-frame ones; the method was immunoSEQ multiplex PCR. This table holds hundreds of thousands of clones, 90% found once. The sample in question was peripheral blood, obtained in a trial of Ad26.COV2.S vaccine versus placebo. Receptors were obtained from a person between 18 and 65 years old who received the Ad26.COV2.S COVID-19 vaccine or a placebo. Each CDR3 is given with its conserved first and last residue. A D gene is named only where the DNA matches it firmly. Size values are once, few and many counts, or a class for expanded clones, and some rows have none.

v_gene	d_gene	j_gene	abundance	CDR3aa	CDR3nt
TRBV19	TRBD1	TRBJ1-1	few	CASRSGGAGDSEAFF	TGTGCCAGTAGAAGTGGGGGAGCCGGGGACAGTGAAGCTTTCTTT
TRBV6-1	NA	TRBJ1-1	many	CASSETNTNTEAFF	TGTGCCAGCAGTGAAACGAACACGAACACTGAAGCTTTCTTT
TRBV11-2	TRBD1	TRBJ1-4	NA	CASSPMDRAEEKLFF	TGTGCCAGCAGTCCCATGGACAGGGCGGAGGAAAAACTGTTTTTT
TRBV28	TRBD1	TRBJ2-7	NA	CASSGPGQGGYEQYF	TGTGCCAGCAGTGGCCCGGGACAGGGGGGCTACGAGCAGTACTTC
TRBV6-1	NA	TRBJ1-1	NA	CASSEELQQPNTEAFF	TGTGCCAGCAGTGAAGAGCTACAGCAACCGAACACTGAAGCTTTCTTT
TRBV5-1	TRBD2	TRBJ2-7	NA	CASSFSPPSGRGEQYF	TGCGCCAGCAGCTTTTCTCCACCTAGCGGGAGAGGCGAGCAGTACTTC
TRBV10-3	TRBD2	TRBJ2-7	NA	CAISPSGISYEQYF	TGTGCCATCAGCCCTAGCGGGATTTCCTACGAGCAGTACTTC
TRBV9	TRBD1	TRBJ1-5	NA	CASSRGGTGGIEPQHF	TGTGCCAGCAGCCGGGGTGGGACAGGGGGAATTGAGCCCCAGCATTTT
TRBV7-9	TRBD2	TRBJ2-7	NA	CASSPAGVGEQYF	TGTGCCAGCAGCCCAGCGGGAGTTGGTGAGCAGTACTTC
TRBV19	NA	TRBJ2-3	NA	CASSTNPGLIDTQYF	TGTGCCAGTAGTACAAACCCAGGGTTGATAGATACGCAGTATTTT
TRBV6-2/TRBV6-3	TRBD1	TRBJ1-1	NA	CASSYLTGGVGVDTEAFF	TGTGCCAGCAGTTACCTAACAGGGGGCGTCGGAGTTGACACTGAAGCTTTCTTT